This T cell receptor beta chain is from a study of CD8+ T cells in alopecia areata. Study-level information: In an open-label trial, patients got 5 to 10 mg tofacitinib twice daily. Treatment ran 6 to 18 months, with 6 months of follow-up afterward. Study results and limitations: Lesional scalp exceeded normal scalp in clonality, especially in alopecia totalis/universalis. Scalp data also include sequences from resident alphabeta T cells of normal skin.

For this clone: Its specificity is unknown.

Isolated RNA was reverse transcribed into cDNA used as the sequencing template. The table came from immunoSEQ multiplex PCR; TCRdb's copy has only in-frame clones and leaves some out. The repertoire holds roughly 250,000 clones, with less than 80% as singletons. The sequence was obtained from a human donor with alopecia areata. The source was CD4+ T cells sorted from blood, collected at week 0.

DNA for the CDR3: TGTGCCAGCAGTTTAGGGGTGTACACAGATACGCAGTATTTT. Its translation: CASSLGVYTDTQYF. The chain employs TRBV27 and TRBJ2-3, with no clear D. Looked up from germline, CDR1 is MNHEY and CDR2 is SMNVEV (reference sequence). CDR3 size: 14 residues. V dropped 2 bases and J dropped 2 bases, with 8 bases sitting between them.